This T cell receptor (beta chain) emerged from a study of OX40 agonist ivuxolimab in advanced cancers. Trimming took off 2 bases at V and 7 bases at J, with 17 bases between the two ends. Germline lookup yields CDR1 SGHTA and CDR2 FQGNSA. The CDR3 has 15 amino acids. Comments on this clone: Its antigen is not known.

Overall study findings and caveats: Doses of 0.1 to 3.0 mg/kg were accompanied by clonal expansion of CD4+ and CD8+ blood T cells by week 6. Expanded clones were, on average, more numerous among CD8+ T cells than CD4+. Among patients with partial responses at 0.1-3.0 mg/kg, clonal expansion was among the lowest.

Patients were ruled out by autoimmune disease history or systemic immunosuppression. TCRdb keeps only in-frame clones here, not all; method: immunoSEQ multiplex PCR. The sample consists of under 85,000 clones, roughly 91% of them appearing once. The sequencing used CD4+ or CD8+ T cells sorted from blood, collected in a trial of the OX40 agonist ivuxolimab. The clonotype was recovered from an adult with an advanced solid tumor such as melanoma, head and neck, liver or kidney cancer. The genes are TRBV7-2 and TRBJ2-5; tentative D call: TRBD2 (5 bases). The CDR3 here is CASSLSQNHGGTQYF. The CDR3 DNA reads TGTGCCAGCAGCTTATCCCAGAATCATGGAGGGACCCAGTACTTC.